What follows are 20 T cell receptor beta chains derived from one specimen sequenced in a study of T-cell memory formation after mild COVID-19. Each CDR3 protein gets one entry after TCRdb re-called the 5' RACE reads with MiXCR. Of approximately 190,000 distinct CDR3 sequences listed, around 20% are singletons. Sequencing used PBMCs or a T cell subset sorted from them (not recorded which). Receptors originate from an adult woman who had mild COVID-19 (a few samples of this study predate the infection). Cell type and time point are not known.

The DNA of the CDR3 is TGTGCCAGCAGCGTCGGGACTAGCAATTACAATGAGCAGTTCTTC. This encodes CASSVGTSNYNEQFF. The rearrangement uses TRBV9 and TRBJ2-1; 9 nucleotides align to TRBD2. Trimming cost V 2 bases and J 4 bases; bases outside gene matches: 4. Germline values: CDR1 SGDLS, CDR2 YYNGEE. This CDR3 contains 15 residues.

This clonotype was counted only a few times. The chain combines TRBV7-8 with TRBJ2-1, with a tentative D call TRBD2 (7 bases). This CDR3 has 16 amino acids. Germline CDR1 SGHVS, CDR2 FQNEAQ. Trimming shortened V by 0 bases and J by 4 bases, and 13 bases separated the two germline ends. The DNA of the CDR3 is TGTGCCAGCAGCTTAGCGGGAGGGGACACGTACAATGAGCAGTTCTTC. Translated: CASSLAGGDTYNEQFF. The entire variable domain, with the rest obtained from reference TRBV7-8 and TRBJ2-1, is as follows: GAGVSQSPRYKVAKRGQDVALRCDPISGHVSLFWYQQALGQGPEFLTYFQNEAQLDKSGLPSDRFFAERPEGSVSTLKIQRTQQEDSAVYLCASSLAGGDTYNEQFFGPGTRLTVL.

The V call is TRBV20-1, the J call TRBJ1-6; D is ambiguous. The germline CDR1 and CDR2 sequences are DFQATT and SNEGSKA (reference sequence). The CDR3 runs 14 residues. V shed 0 bases and J shed 7 bases, with 10 bases lying between them. The DNA of the CDR3 is TGCAGTGCTAGAGATTTTCCCGGGAATTCACCCCTCCACTTT. Amino acid sequence: CSARDFPGNSPLHF.

The chain combines TRBV10-3 with TRBJ1-2; D unresolved. Per germline, CDR1 ENHRY and CDR2 SYGVKD. Trimming cost V 4 bases and J 0 bases, with 6 bases left between them. The length of the CDR3 is 13 residues. CDR3 loop: CAISGTPNYGYTF. The CDR3 bases are TGTGCCATCAGTGGGACCCCTAACTATGGCTACACCTTC.

The rearrangement links TRBV6-2 or TRBV6-3 to TRBJ2-1; D possibly corresponds to TRBD2 (6 bases). Germline-derived CDR1 and CDR2 are MNHEY and SVGEGT. The V end was cut by 2 bases, the J end by 4 bases, with 15 bases between. The CDR3 has 16 residues. For the CDR3, the DNA is TGTGCCAGCAGTTACCACCGGGACTGGACGTACAATGAGCAGTTCTTC. This codes for CASSYHRDWTYNEQFF.

This clonotype was seen more than once but under ten times. This sequence joins TRBV6-5 and TRBJ1-3; TRBD1 might be the D (5 bases). This CDR3 contains 16 residues. Trimming cost V 0 bases and J 2 bases, with 11 bases left between them. Germline loops: CDR1 MNHEY, CDR2 SVGAGI. CDR3 sequence: CASSYSGGDPGNTIYF. CDR3 DNA sequence: TGTGCCAGCAGTTACTCCGGAGGGGATCCTGGAAACACCATATATTTT.

The V and J genes are TRBV5-1 and TRBJ2-4, with TRBD1 matching over 9 bases. Germline assignment: CDR1 SGHRS and CDR2 YFSETQ. Trimming cost V 1 base and J 6 bases; bases outside gene matches: 8. The CDR3 has 16 amino acids. This chain's CDR3 is CASSLTPGQGVNIQYF. CDR3 in DNA: TGCGCCAGCAGCTTGACCCCGGGACAGGGTGTAAACATTCAGTACTTC.

The chain links TRBV4-3 to TRBJ2-4; 10 nucleotides align to TRBD2. This CDR3 comprises 16 residues. V was pared by 2 bases and J by 2 bases, with 3 bases of the junction left unmatched. Germline V gene sequence: CDR1 LGHNA, CDR2 YSLEER. In nucleotides, the CDR3 is TGCGCCAGCAGCCAAAGCGGGAGGGCCTCCAAAAACATTCAGTACTTC. This translates into CASSQSGRASKNIQYF.

The DNA for the CDR3 is TGCGCCAGCACCACGGACAGCTCCTACAATGAGCAGTTCTTC. Its translation: CASTTDSSYNEQFF. The chain is built from TRBV5-1 and TRBJ2-1; D possibly corresponds to TRBD1 (6 bases). V shed 6 bases and J shed 0 bases, with 10 bases lying between them. This CDR3 spans 14 amino acids. The germline V gene has CDR1 SGHRS and CDR2 YFSETQ.

The chain employs TRBV7-2 and TRBJ2-2, with 8 nucleotides matching TRBD2. V gave up 4 bases and J gave up 9 bases; unmatched junction bases: 7. The CDR3 extends over 14 amino acids. The V gene's germline CDR1 is SGHTA and CDR2 FQGNSA. CDR3 coding DNA: TGTGCCAGCAGCTCAATCGGGGGGGCGAGGGAGCTGTTTTTT. Protein: CASSSIGGARELFF.

CDR3 amino acids: CASSLGAQYF. The DNA of the CDR3 is TGTGCCAGCAGTTTGGGGGCCCAGTACTTC. This chain joins TRBV12-3 or TRBV12-4 and TRBJ2-5; possibly TRBD1 or TRBD2 for D (5 bases each). This CDR3 contains 10 residues. The V and J ends lost 3 bases and 9 bases respectively, with 5 bases between them.

This clonotype was counted a few times. The CDR3 DNA reads as TGCGCCAGCAGTCCTACGGTACAGGAACGACTGTTTTTT. Translation gives CASSPTVQERLFF. This chain connects TRBV5-1 to TRBJ1-4; D is perhaps TRBD1 (5 bases). V was cut by 5 bases and J by 13 bases, with 18 bases left in between. Germline CDR1 SGHRS, CDR2 YFSETQ. CDR3 size: 13 residues.

This clonotype occurred a few times. The V and J genes are TRBV12-3 or TRBV12-4 and TRBJ1-6; no firm D call. The V end was cut by 7 bases, the J end by 10 bases, with 17 bases between. The CDR3 sequence is 14 residues long. CDR3 sequence (DNA): TGTGCCAGCACCATGACCCGCCGAGGGTCACCCCTCCACTTT. It encodes CASTMTRRGSPLHF.

The chain couples TRBV27 to TRBJ1-1; TRBD1 matches at 7 bases. CDR1 MNHEY and CDR2 SMNVEV come from the germline V gene (reference sequence). This CDR3 is 13 amino acids long. Germline trimming cut 6 bases from V and 5 bases from J; bases unmatched to any gene: 6. CDR3 sequence: CASRRQGGTEAFF. For the CDR3, the DNA is TGTGCCAGCAGAAGACAGGGTGGGACTGAAGCTTTCTTT.

This rearrangement joins TRBV20-1 to TRBJ2-1; TRBD2 matches at 15 bases. The V and J ends lost 3 bases and 1 base, in that order; junction bases with no gene match: 10. CDR1 and CDR2 from the germline V gene are DFQATT and SNEGSKA (reference sequence). The CDR3 is 19 amino acids. The CDR3 DNA reads TGCAGTGCTAGTCCCATGGGGACTAGCGGGAGGAGTTCCTACAATGAGCAGTTCTTC. Translating it yields CSASPMGTSGRSSYNEQFF.

The table lists this clonotype with a few counts. This chain uses TRBV20-1 with TRBJ1-4, with 7 bases that match TRBD1. V lost 5 bases and J lost 15; bases outside the gene matches: 15. From germline, CDR1 is DFQATT and CDR2 SNEGSKA (reference sequence). The CDR3 length is 13 residues. CDR3 DNA sequence: TGCAGTGCTCAGGGGGGGGAGCGAAGGATATTGTTTTTT. It yields the protein CSAQGGERRILFF.

This clonotype was detected a few times. The CDR3 loop is CASSLAGLGTEAFF. CDR3 bases: TGCGCCAGCAGCTTAGCGGGGTTGGGCACTGAAGCTTTCTTT. The rearrangement uses TRBV5-1 and TRBJ1-1; D is ambiguous. This CDR3 region has 14 residues. Trimming cost V 2 bases and J 4 bases, with 12 bases left between them. In germline, CDR1 is SGHRS, CDR2 YFSETQ.

This clonotype was recorded many times. CDR3 amino acids: CAISEDRETYEQYF. The CDR3 DNA is TGTGCCATCAGCGAGGACAGGGAAACCTACGAGCAGTACTTC. The gene calls are TRBV10-3 and TRBJ2-7, with TRBD1 identical over 8 bases. Germline values: CDR1 ENHRY, CDR2 SYGVKD. The CDR3 is 14 amino acids. Losses at the gene ends were 6 bases for V and 2 bases for J; bases not matched to a gene: 6.

The chain uses TRBV7-9 and TRBJ1-2, with 9 bases aligning to TRBD1. Germline V gene data show CDR1 as SEHNR and CDR2 as FQNEAQ (reference sequence). The junction had 3 bases not matched to a gene; V was cut back by 3 bases and J by 10 bases. CDR3 length: 12 amino acids. CDR3 protein: CASSLGQGDYTF. In DNA form, the CDR3 reads TGTGCCAGCAGCTTGGGACAGGGAGACTACACCTTC.

V gene TRBV6-1 combines with J gene TRBJ2-3; tentative D call: TRBD2 (5 bases). The germline gives CDR1 MNHNS, CDR2 SASEGT. V was shortened by 1 base and J by 2 bases, with 10 bases between the two germline ends. The CDR3 consists of 15 residues. The CDR3 here is CASSEVGGSTDTQYF. The CDR3 nucleotides read TGTGCCAGCAGTGAAGTTGGAGGCTCCACAGATACGCAGTATTTT.